This T cell receptor beta chain originates from a study of T cell responses to AZD1222 COVID-19 vaccine. General study points: Clonal diversity may have been underestimated in mostly white British donors.

The CDR3 contains 12 residues. V was cut by 0 bases and J by 5 bases, with 3 bases left in between. CDR1 is SGDLS and CDR2 is YYNGEE in the germline V gene. Sequencing used immunoSEQ multiplex PCR; TCRdb keeps in-frame clones, though not all of them. In the table there are 55,000 to 70,000 clones, roughly 90% of which are singletons. Comments on this clone: Its antigen is currently unknown. Other DNA sequences from this sample encode an identical CDR3 as well.

The sample here was peripheral blood, taken on day 0 of AZD1222 vaccination. This clonotype was sampled from an adult in good health. The chain has TRBV9 and TRBJ2-1, with unresolved D. The CDR3, as DNA: TGTGCCAGCAGCGTAGAGGACAATGAGCAGTTCTTC. Amino acid sequence: CASSVEDNEQFF. The full variable domain, its missing parts supplied by reference TRBV9 and TRBJ2-1, is DSGVTQTPKHLITATGQRVTLRCSPRSGDLSVYWYQQSLDQGLQFLIQYYNGEERAKGNILERFSAQQFPDLHSELNLSSLELGDSALYFCASSVEDNEQFFGPGTRLTVL.